Below are 9 T cell receptor beta chains sequenced from a single sample in a study of regulatory T cells in long-lasting Graves disease. Building the TCR beta libraries relied on iRepertoire HTBI primers, and CDR3 regions underwent Arm-PCR. TCRdb analysed the multiplex PCR reads with MiXCR anew, one entry per CDR3 protein. In the table there are approximately 390,000 distinct CDR3 sequences, around 15% of which are singletons. Time point denoted: newly diagnosed GD, antithyroid drugs for less than 3 months. Generation of the TCR library employed RNA extracted from PBMCs. The data also belong to a second study, concerning T cells in Graves' hyperthyroidism and ophthalmopathy.

The sample in question was peripheral blood mononuclear cells (PBMCs), obtained at new diagnosis, from a patient treated with antithyroid drugs. The receptors shown here come from a woman aged 18 to 35 with Graves disease.

There are many counts of this clonotype. The chain uses TRBV28 and TRBJ2-7; D is perhaps TRBD2 (5 bases). CDR1 and CDR2 (germline): MDHEN, SYDVKM. Trimming shortened V by 9 bases and J by 0 bases, and 15 bases separated the two germline ends. The CDR3 is 14 residues long. CDR3 nucleotides: TGTGCCAGTACTACAGCCGGGAACTCCTACGAGCAGTACTTC. This gives the protein CASTTAGNSYEQYF.

This clonotype occurred many times. The CDR3 spells CASSLSRGRMIEAFF. The CDR3 bases are TGTGCCAGCAGTTTATCGAGGGGGAGGATGATTGAGGCTTTCTTT. This sequence joins TRBV27 and TRBJ1-1; D is perhaps TRBD1 (6 bases). From germline, CDR1 is MNHEY and CDR2 SMNVEV (reference sequence). Trimming took 0 bases from V and 11 from J, leaving 19 bases between them. This CDR3 is 15 amino acids long.

This clonotype was seen only a few times. The chain combines TRBV6-1 with TRBJ2-6; D is unclear. Germline V gene sequence: CDR1 MNHNS, CDR2 SASEGT. CDR3 length: 14 residues. V lost 7 bases, J lost 3 bases, and 10 bases lay in between. CDR3 DNA: TGTGCCAGCAACCCCTCTGGTGGGGCCAACGTCCTGACTTTC. Protein sequence: CASNPSGGANVLTF.

A few counts support this clonotype. The chain carries TRBV7-6 and TRBJ2-2, with D possibly matching TRBD2 (5 bases). Germline CDR1 and CDR2: SGHVS and FNYEAQ. The length of the CDR3 is 16 residues. Trimming pared 1 base from V and 0 bases from J, leaving 9 bases between. CDR3 DNA: TGTGCCAGCAGCTTAGGGCTAGCCTCGAACACCGGGGAGCTGTTTTTT. This encodes CASSLGLASNTGELFF.

This clonotype was seen a handful of times. The rearrangement joins TRBV12-3 or TRBV12-4 to TRBJ1-5, with D uncertain. The CDR3 is made up of 12 amino acids. V gave up 3 bases and J gave up 7 bases, with 7 bases separating them. Here the CDR3 reads CASSFLGQPQHF. CDR3 bases: TGTGCCAGCAGTTTCCTTGGACAGCCCCAGCATTTT.

With respect to this clonotype: One junction end disagrees with the germline gene, perhaps due to a read error. The J gene is TRBJ2-2, the V gene TRBV5-1; 10 bases are shared with TRBD2. The germline CDR1 and CDR2 sequences are SGHRS and YFSETQ. This CDR3 has 11 amino acids. CDR3 in DNA: TGCGCCAGCAGCCCTAGCGGGGGGCTGTTTTTT. Protein product: CASSPSGGLFF.

This clonotype was seen repeatedly, ten times or more. This chain links TRBV7-8 with TRBJ1-5, with D uncertain. CDR1 is SGHVS and CDR2 is FQNEAQ in the germline V gene. CDR3 length equals 16 residues. V was cut by 2 bases and J by 2 bases, with 13 bases left in between. The CDR3 protein is CASSLSTGSGNQPQHF. The CDR3 coding sequence is TGTGCCAGCAGCTTATCTACGGGGAGCGGCAATCAGCCCCAGCATTTT.

This chain joins TRBV6-5 and TRBJ1-1, with 7 positions matching TRBD1. J lost 0 bases, V lost 1 base, and 2 bases had no gene match. Germline CDR1 and CDR2: MNHEY and SVGAGI. The CDR3 totals 15 residues. CDR3 nucleotide sequence: TGTGCCAGCAGTTACTTTGGACAGGTGAACACTGAAGCTTTCTTT. Amino acids: CASSYFGQVNTEAFF.

This clonotype has at least ten counts. The gene calls are TRBV20-1 and TRBJ1-1, with D unclear. Per the germline V gene, CDR1 is DFQATT and CDR2 is SNEGSKA (reference sequence). This CDR3 has 13 amino acids. The V and J ends lost 3 bases and 1 base respectively, with 9 bases between them. The CDR3 reads CSARGLQNTEAFF. In nucleotides, the CDR3 is TGCAGTGCTAGGGGTCTCCAGAACACTGAAGCTTTCTTT.